This is a list of T cell receptor beta chains from one sample in a study of a mutant IDH1 vaccine in newly diagnosed glioma. Their cognate antigens are unknown. The assay was immunoSEQ multiplex PCR, and TCRdb's table has in-frame clones only and misses some. Of around 60,000 clones listed, approximately 84% are singletons. This material consisted of PBMCs, taken from a glioma patient whose treatment included an IDH1 peptide vaccine. All receptors come from a man aged 25 to 45 with glioma. Both conserved end residues are part of each CDR3. Fields, in order: clone size, V gene, D gene, J gene, CDR3 protein, CDR3 DNA. The D gene is left open where the match is weak. A clone size is listed for some rows: how often the clone was seen (once, few, many), or a class if it is expanded.

clone_size: few; v_call: TRBV9; d_call: NA; j_call: TRBJ1-6; cdr3_aa: CASSLRHGNSPLHF; cdr3_nt: TGTGCCAGCAGCCTTCGACACGGTAATTCACCCCTCCACTTT
clone_size: NA; v_call: TRBV6-6; d_call: NA; j_call: TRBJ1-1; cdr3_aa: CASSYSTGPFEAFF; cdr3_nt: TGTGCCAGCAGTTACTCGACCGGACCCTTTGAAGCTTTCTTT
clone_size: NA; v_call: TRBV5-4; d_call: NA; j_call: TRBJ1-1; cdr3_aa: CASSRGGTEAFF; cdr3_nt: TGTGCCAGCAGCAGAGGGGGAACTGAAGCTTTCTTT
clone_size: NA; v_call: TRBV5-1; d_call: NA; j_call: TRBJ1-3; cdr3_aa: CASSYDRLGNGNTIYF; cdr3_nt: TGCGCCAGCAGCTATGATAGGTTGGGGAATGGAAACACCATATATTTT
clone_size: NA; v_call: TRBV6-6; d_call: NA; j_call: TRBJ2-1; cdr3_aa: CASSYREYEQFF; cdr3_nt: TGTGCCAGCAGTTACAGGGAGTATGAGCAGTTCTTC
clone_size: NA; v_call: TRBV18; d_call: NA; j_call: TRBJ2-7; cdr3_aa: CASSPNAREGYEQYF; cdr3_nt: TGTGCCAGCTCACCAAACGCCAGGGAAGGCTACGAGCAGTACTTC
clone_size: NA; v_call: TRBV27; d_call: NA; j_call: TRBJ2-7; cdr3_aa: CASSLQGPSYEQYF; cdr3_nt: TGTGCCAGCAGTTTACAGGGGCCCTCCTACGAGCAGTACTTC
clone_size: NA; v_call: TRBV6-4; d_call: NA; j_call: TRBJ2-2; cdr3_aa: CASTPNRDTGELFF; cdr3_nt: TGTGCCAGCACCCCCAACAGGGATACCGGGGAGCTGTTTTTT
clone_size: once; v_call: TRBV5-1; d_call: TRBD1; j_call: TRBJ1-1; cdr3_aa: CASSLETGGRTEAFF; cdr3_nt: TGCGCCAGCAGCTTGGAAACAGGGGGAAGGACTGAAGCTTTCTTT
clone_size: NA; v_call: TRBV19; d_call: NA; j_call: TRBJ1-1; cdr3_aa: CASRAGRRIWTEAFF; cdr3_nt: TGTGCCAGTAGAGCCGGGCGCAGAATCTGGACTGAAGCTTTCTTT
clone_size: NA; v_call: TRBV27; d_call: NA; j_call: TRBJ1-1; cdr3_aa: CASSLYPNTEAFF; cdr3_nt: TGTGCCAGCAGTTTATACCCGAACACTGAAGCTTTCTTT
clone_size: NA; v_call: TRBV7-6; d_call: NA; j_call: TRBJ1-3; cdr3_aa: CASSLALSGNTIYF; cdr3_nt: TGTGCCAGCAGCTTAGCACTCTCTGGAAACACCATATATTTT
clone_size: NA; v_call: TRBV6-5; d_call: NA; j_call: TRBJ1-1; cdr3_aa: CASTPLGRNTEAFF; cdr3_nt: TGTGCCAGCACTCCCCTCGGACGGAACACTGAAGCTTTCTTT
clone_size: NA; v_call: TRBV11-2; d_call: NA; j_call: TRBJ2-3; cdr3_aa: CASGAWGGSTDTQYF; cdr3_nt: TGTGCCAGCGGGGCGTGGGGCGGTAGCACAGATACGCAGTATTTT
clone_size: NA; v_call: TRBV14; d_call: NA; j_call: TRBJ2-6; cdr3_aa: CASSPPFWAGSGANVLTF; cdr3_nt: TGTGCCAGCAGCCCCCCCTTTTGGGCAGGTTCTGGGGCCAACGTCCTGACTTTC
clone_size: NA; v_call: TRBV21-1; d_call: NA; j_call: TRBJ2-1; cdr3_aa: CASRVFCRLAGNNEQFF; cdr3_nt: TGTGCCAGCAGGGTATTTTGTCGACTAGCGGGGAACAATGAGCAGTTCTTC
clone_size: NA; v_call: TRBV5-6; d_call: NA; j_call: TRBJ2-1; cdr3_aa: CASSLGTISYNEQFF; cdr3_nt: TGTGCCAGCAGCTTGGGGACAATCTCCTACAATGAGCAGTTCTTC
clone_size: NA; v_call: TRBV27; d_call: TRBD2; j_call: TRBJ2-1; cdr3_aa: CASSPWTSGGNEQFF; cdr3_nt: TGTGCCAGCAGCCCGTGGACGTCGGGGGGCAATGAGCAGTTCTTC
clone_size: NA; v_call: TRBV7-9; d_call: NA; j_call: TRBJ2-7; cdr3_aa: CASSLGVPGGEQYF; cdr3_nt: TGTGCCAGCAGCTTAGGTGTCCCCGGGGGAGAGCAGTACTTC
clone_size: NA; v_call: TRBV7-2; d_call: TRBD2; j_call: TRBJ2-5; cdr3_aa: CASSPQTSLYETQYF; cdr3_nt: TGTGCCAGCAGCCCTCAGACTAGCTTGTATGAGACCCAGTACTTC
clone_size: NA; v_call: TRBV19; d_call: TRBD1; j_call: TRBJ1-2; cdr3_aa: CASSIGGTGSPVYTF; cdr3_nt: TGTGCCAGTAGTATAGGTGGGACAGGGAGTCCAGTCTACACCTTC
clone_size: NA; v_call: TRBV10-1; d_call: NA; j_call: TRBJ1-1; cdr3_aa: CASSEQPNTEAFF; cdr3_nt: TGCGCCAGCAGTGAGCAACCGAACACTGAAGCTTTCTTT
clone_size: NA; v_call: TRBV5-1; d_call: TRBD1; j_call: TRBJ2-1; cdr3_aa: CASSSGTGSSNEQFF; cdr3_nt: TGCGCCAGCAGCTCCGGGACAGGGTCAAGCAATGAGCAGTTCTTC
clone_size: NA; v_call: TRBV18; d_call: TRBD1; j_call: TRBJ1-2; cdr3_aa: CASSPGTEYGYTF; cdr3_nt: TGTGCCAGCTCACCAGGGACAGAGTATGGCTACACCTTC
clone_size: NA; v_call: TRBV11-2; d_call: NA; j_call: TRBJ2-7; cdr3_aa: CASSSGLGDRYEQYF; cdr3_nt: TGTGCCAGCAGCTCAGGGCTCGGGGATCGGTACGAGCAGTACTTC
clone_size: NA; v_call: TRBV18; d_call: NA; j_call: TRBJ2-5; cdr3_aa: CASSPMMGETQYF; cdr3_nt: TGTGCCAGCTCACCCATGATGGGGGAGACCCAGTACTTC
clone_size: NA; v_call: TRBV7-8; d_call: NA; j_call: TRBJ1-1; cdr3_aa: CASSWNQMNTEAFF; cdr3_nt: TGTGCCAGCAGCTGGAACCAAATGAACACTGAAGCTTTCTTT
clone_size: NA; v_call: TRBV2; d_call: TRBD2; j_call: TRBJ2-7; cdr3_aa: CASNPSGTQTYEQYF; cdr3_nt: TGTGCCAGCAACCCTAGCGGGACGCAAACCTACGAGCAGTACTTC
clone_size: few; v_call: TRBV5-1; d_call: TRBD1; j_call: TRBJ2-3; cdr3_aa: CASSSDRGLSTDTQYF; cdr3_nt: TGCGCCAGCAGCTCCGACAGGGGGCTGAGCACAGATACGCAGTATTTT
clone_size: NA; v_call: TRBV4-1; d_call: NA; j_call: TRBJ1-2; cdr3_aa: CASSQEHRYNYGYTF; cdr3_nt: TGCGCCAGCAGCCAAGAACACCGATATAACTATGGCTACACCTTC
clone_size: NA; v_call: TRBV6-5; d_call: NA; j_call: TRBJ2-3; cdr3_aa: CASSYPGTDTQYF; cdr3_nt: TGTGCCAGCAGTTACCCGGGCACAGATACGCAGTATTTT
clone_size: NA; v_call: TRBV5-1; d_call: NA; j_call: TRBJ2-5; cdr3_aa: CASSLAARLQETQYF; cdr3_nt: TGCGCCAGCAGCTTGGCAGCGCGGCTCCAAGAGACCCAGTACTTC
clone_size: NA; v_call: TRBV5-1; d_call: NA; j_call: TRBJ1-2; cdr3_aa: CASSFRRDGAGYTF; cdr3_nt: TGCGCCAGCAGCTTTCGGAGGGACGGGGCGGGCTACACCTTC
clone_size: NA; v_call: TRBV2; d_call: NA; j_call: TRBJ1-5; cdr3_aa: CASSVPQTAGGRGNQPQHF; cdr3_nt: TGTGCCAGCAGTGTTCCACAGACCGCGGGGGGAAGGGGCAATCAGCCCCAGCATTTT
clone_size: NA; v_call: TRBV27; d_call: NA; j_call: TRBJ1-5; cdr3_aa: CASSLSINQPQHF; cdr3_nt: TGTGCCAGCAGTTTGTCGATTAATCAGCCCCAGCATTTT
clone_size: NA; v_call: TRBV2; d_call: NA; j_call: TRBJ1-2; cdr3_aa: CASSHEGQFYGYTF; cdr3_nt: TGTGCCAGCAGTCATGAGGGGCAGTTCTATGGCTACACCTTC
clone_size: NA; v_call: TRBV9; d_call: TRBD1; j_call: TRBJ1-2; cdr3_aa: CASSKTGGNKRLAHGYTF; cdr3_nt: TGTGCCAGCAGCAAGACAGGGGGGAACAAGAGACTGGCACATGGCTACACCTTC
clone_size: NA; v_call: TRBV6-5; d_call: NA; j_call: TRBJ1-6; cdr3_aa: CASSYEAGRTLHF; cdr3_nt: TGTGCCAGCAGTTACGAGGCGGGGAGGACCCTCCACTTT
clone_size: once; v_call: TRBV11-2; d_call: TRBD1; j_call: TRBJ1-1; cdr3_aa: CASRGAEGANTEAFF; cdr3_nt: TGTGCCAGCAGGGGGGCGGAGGGGGCGAACACTGAAGCTTTCTTT
clone_size: NA; v_call: TRBV5-8; d_call: NA; j_call: TRBJ1-3; cdr3_aa: CASNRGSGNTIYF; cdr3_nt: TGTGCCAGCAATCGGGGGTCTGGAAACACCATATATTTT
clone_size: NA; v_call: TRBV6-5; d_call: NA; j_call: TRBJ1-2; cdr3_aa: CASSPSRGPYGYTF; cdr3_nt: TGTGCCAGCAGTCCCTCCAGGGGACCCTATGGCTACACCTTC
clone_size: few; v_call: TRBV6-5; d_call: NA; j_call: TRBJ1-1; cdr3_aa: CASSYFTRGHEAFF; cdr3_nt: TGTGCCAGCAGTTACTTTACCCGGGGCCATGAAGCTTTCTTT
clone_size: few; v_call: TRBV11-2; d_call: NA; j_call: TRBJ1-5; cdr3_aa: CASSRGYSNQPQHF; cdr3_nt: TGTGCCAGCAGCAGGGGTTATAGCAATCAGCCCCAGCATTTT
clone_size: NA; v_call: TRBV7-9; d_call: TRBD1; j_call: TRBJ1-1; cdr3_aa: CASSLPGGTSEAFF; cdr3_nt: TGTGCCAGCAGCTTGCCAGGGGGCACTTCTGAAGCTTTCTTT
clone_size: NA; v_call: TRBV20-1; d_call: TRBD1; j_call: TRBJ2-7; cdr3_aa: CSARGSYEQYF; cdr3_nt: TGCAGTGCCAGGGGGAGTTACGAGCAGTACTTC
clone_size: NA; v_call: TRBV7-8; d_call: NA; j_call: TRBJ1-1; cdr3_aa: CASSSGQNTEAFF; cdr3_nt: TGTGCCAGCAGCTCCGGACAGAACACTGAAGCTTTCTTT
clone_size: once; v_call: TRBV11-3; d_call: TRBD1; j_call: TRBJ1-5; cdr3_aa: CASSLRDRGHDSNQPQHF; cdr3_nt: TGTGCCAGCAGCTTGAGGGACAGGGGCCATGATAGCAATCAGCCCCAGCATTTT
clone_size: NA; v_call: TRBV7-2; d_call: TRBD1; j_call: TRBJ1-2; cdr3_aa: CASSARAGGSRFYGYTF; cdr3_nt: TGTGCCAGCAGCGCAAGGGCAGGGGGCTCGAGGTTCTATGGCTACACCTTC